This T cell receptor (beta chain) was sequenced for a study of early T cells in non-severe SARS-CoV-2 infection listed by TCRdb under 2021. Turning to the overall study: Because TCR sequencing was done on bulk RNA from unsorted whole blood, the alpha and beta chains could not be paired.

This clonotype has at least ten counts. The specificity of this receptor is unknown. Per-nucleotide qualities are absent, and no much larger clonotype sits a single base away. The library was prepared using 5' RACE. The data were produced on a NextSeq 500. To correct for sequencing error and PCR bias, the TCR library protocol tagged individual cDNA molecules with unique molecular identifiers. TCR alpha and beta chains were both sequenced, and the abundances of alpha and beta sequences in each sample were closely correlated with each other. The original methods were these. V gene, J gene and CDR3 annotation of TCR sequences was performed with Decombinator V4. Expanded TCRs were defined as changing significantly between any two time points under a Poisson model with p below 0.0001. TCR abundances were normalised to the total number of TCRs sequenced per sample and expressed as counts per million. VDJdb, accessed 1 November 2021, was searched for CMV, EBV and SARS-CoV-2 annotated TCRs, excluding TCRs annotated for multiple antigens. The public reads were quality trimmed at Q25 with fastp and then assembled into clones with MiXCR by TCRdb, keeping productive beta chains. Entries that share a CDR3 protein sequence are merged under the most common genes and DNA. These V and J calls originate from TCRdb's pipeline instead of the authors' own analysis. For this sample there are around 67,000 distinct CDR3 sequences; around 13% appear just once. The ten largest account for about 1.3% of the sample.

A case-control design nested within a healthcare worker cohort in London, UK, was used, with weekly nasopharyngeal swab PCR tests and blood sampling performed. Healthcare workers were enrolled in the week of the UK lockdown, from 23 to 31 March 2020, and were followed every week for up to roughly 15 weeks. Broader findings and caveats from the paper: VDJdb matching was skewed toward anti-spike CD8 responses and likely underestimated virus-specific expansions, missing private and CD4 specificities.

The TCR comes from an adult who was a healthcare worker with PCR-confirmed SARS-CoV-2 infection or an uninfected control (not recorded which). The sequenced sample consisted of whole blood.

DNA sequence: TGTGCCAGCAGTTACTCGTTGCTAGCGGGAGTAAGGGGCCGATCCTACAATGAGCAGTTCTTC. Its protein is CASSYSLLAGVRGRSYNEQFF. The chain links TRBV6-2 or TRBV6-3 with TRBJ2-1, with 10 middle bases fitting TRBD2. CDR1 and CDR2 (MNHEY, SVGEGT) derive from the germline V gene. CDR3 length: 21 amino acids, cysteine to phenylalanine. The retained sequence is limited to the CDR3, 63 bases, with the frame set at the first base. The junction shows trimming of 0 bases on V and 1 base on J, and the gene matches do not reach 15 bases of it.